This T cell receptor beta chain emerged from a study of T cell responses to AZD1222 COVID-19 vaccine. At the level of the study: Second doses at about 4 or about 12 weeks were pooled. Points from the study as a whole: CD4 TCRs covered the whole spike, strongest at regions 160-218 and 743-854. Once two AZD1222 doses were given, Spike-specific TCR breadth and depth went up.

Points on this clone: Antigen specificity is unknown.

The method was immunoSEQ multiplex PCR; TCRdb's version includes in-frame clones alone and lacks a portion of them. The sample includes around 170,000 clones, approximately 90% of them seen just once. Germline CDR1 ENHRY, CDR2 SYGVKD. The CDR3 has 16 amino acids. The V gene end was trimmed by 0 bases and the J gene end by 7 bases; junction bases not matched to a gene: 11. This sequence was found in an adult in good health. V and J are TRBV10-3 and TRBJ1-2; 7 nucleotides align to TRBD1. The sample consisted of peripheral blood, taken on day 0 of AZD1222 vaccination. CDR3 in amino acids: CAISESTRTGRRGYTF. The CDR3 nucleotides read TGTGCCATCAGTGAGTCGACTCGGACAGGCCGGCGTGGCTACACCTTC.